The clone carrying this T cell receptor beta chain was counted many times. Its specificity is not known. Read data end 3 residues before the CDR3 end; the end is taken from the germline J gene. After removal of 3 bases from V and 3 bases from J, the junction contained 0 bases not matched to a gene. Germline V lookup: CDR1 SGHVS, CDR2 FNYEAQ. CDR3 size: 13 residues. The data belong to a study of T cell clonality in common variable immunodeficiency. Study findings and constraints: CVID subjects showed higher TCRbeta clonality than healthy controls.

Libraries were prepared by immunoSEQ multiplex PCR; TCRdb keeps only in-frame clonotypes and omits some of them. The sample gives tens of thousands of clones, none seen only once, and the top ten clones hold approximately 0.68%. Sequenced: peripheral blood mononuclear cells. This receptor was identified in a person aged 18 to 70 in good health. The rearrangement joins TRBV7-6 to TRBJ1-2; 8 bases align to TRBD1. CDR3 bases read: TGTGCCAGCAGCTTGGGACAGGACTATGGC. Its protein is CASSLGQDYG. In full, the CDR3 reads CASSLGQDYGYTF. Based on the CDR3 plus reference TRBV7-6 and TRBJ1-2, the full variable domain is GAGVSQSPRYKVTKRGQDVALRCDPISGHVSLYWYRQALGQGPEFLTYFNYEAQQDKSGLPNDRFSAERPEGSISTLTIQRTEQRDSAMYRCASSLGQDYGYTFGSGTRLTVV.